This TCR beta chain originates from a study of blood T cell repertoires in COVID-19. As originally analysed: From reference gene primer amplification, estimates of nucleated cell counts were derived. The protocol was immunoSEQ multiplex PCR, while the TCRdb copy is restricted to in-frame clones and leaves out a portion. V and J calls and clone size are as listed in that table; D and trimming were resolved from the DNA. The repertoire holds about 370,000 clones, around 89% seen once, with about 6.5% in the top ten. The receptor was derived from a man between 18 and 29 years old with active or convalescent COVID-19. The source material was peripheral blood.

This CDR3 reads CASSITGETQYF. CDR3 nucleotide sequence: TGTGCCAGCAGTATCACCGGAGAGACCCAGTACTTC. J is TRBJ2-5 and V is TRBV6-2 or TRBV6-3; D gene ambiguous. V was clipped by 5 bases and J by 4 bases, with 8 bases between them. CDR3 length: 12 amino acids. The germline gives CDR1 MNHEY, CDR2 SVGEGT.